Below are 22 T cell receptor beta chains sequenced from a single sample in a study of T cells in Graves' hyperthyroidism and ophthalmopathy. The source material, RNA transcripts, was used to amplify TCR beta CDR3 regions. HTBI primers drove first-round RT-PCR of the TCR CDR3. One entry per CDR3 protein results from TCRdb running MiXCR on the multiplex PCR reads. The sample shows approximately 250,000 distinct CDR3 sequences, approximately 25% of them seen only once. Sequenced sample: blood. Every receptor here comes from a woman aged 35 to 49 with Graves' ophthalmopathy.

The chain is built from TRBV28 and TRBJ1-2; D gene unclear. V lost 5 bases to trimming and J lost 8 bases, with 6 bases between them. This CDR3 contains 10 residues. Per the germline V gene, CDR1 is MDHEN and CDR2 is SYDVKM. CDR3 in DNA: TGTGCCAGCAGTCGTTGGGGCTACACCTTC. It codes for CASSRWGYTF.

This clonotype was detected many times. This chain connects TRBV29-1 to TRBJ2-7; no reliable D call. Per the germline V gene, CDR1 is SQVTM and CDR2 is ANQGSEA. Trimming cost V 3 bases and J 2 bases, with 8 bases left between them. This CDR3 comprises 12 residues. In nucleotides, the CDR3 is TGCAGCGTTGATGGCGAGGCCTACGAGCAGTACTTC. Its protein product is CSVDGEAYEQYF.

The chain carries TRBV19 and TRBJ1-2; no firm D call. In germline, CDR1 is LNHDA, CDR2 SQIVND (reference sequence). The V and J ends lost 6 bases and 6 bases respectively, with 11 bases between them. CDR3 length: 12 amino acids. The CDR3 bases are TGTGCCAGTAGAGGCAGACCCAATGGCTACACCTTC. Its translation: CASRGRPNGYTF.

This clonotype was observed at least ten times. This chain connects TRBV11-2 to TRBJ2-3; no firm D call. Looked up from germline, CDR1 is SGHAT and CDR2 is FQNNGV. Deletions cut 5 bases from V and 2 bases from J, with 8 bases between. This CDR3 contains 13 residues. CDR3 nucleotide sequence: TGTGCCAGCAGCACCCCGAACACAGATACGCAGTATTTT. Its translation: CASSTPNTDTQYF.

This clonotype has at least ten counts. J is TRBJ2-7 and V is TRBV2; D might be TRBD1 or TRBD2, each matching 5 bases. Germline V gene lookup returns CDR1 SNHLY and CDR2 FYNNEI. CDR3 length: 14 residues. V was trimmed by 4 bases and J by 1 base, leaving 11 bases between them. The CDR3, as DNA: TGTGCCAGCAGTGCGCAGGGCGGGTCCTACGAGCAGTACTTC. This codes for CASSAQGGSYEQYF.

The chain has TRBV28 and TRBJ2-7, with D perhaps TRBD2 (6 bases). The CDR3 contains 17 residues. Germline CDR1 and CDR2: MDHEN and SYDVKM. Trimming stripped 1 base from V and 0 bases from J, with 16 bases between. The CDR3 here is CASSLSAHGTASYEQYF. CDR3 in DNA: TGTGCCAGCAGTTTATCGGCCCACGGGACTGCCTCCTACGAGCAGTACTTC.

This clonotype was detected ten times or more. This chain connects TRBV28 to TRBJ2-6, with TRBD2 matching over 7 bases. Germline V gene sequence: CDR1 MDHEN, CDR2 SYDVKM. This CDR3 has 16 amino acids. V was clipped by 5 bases and J by 3 bases; unmatched bases: 7. DNA of the CDR3: TGTGCCAGCAGTAATCGGGGGGTACGTGGGGCCAACGTCCTGACTTTC. The encoded protein is CASSNRGVRGANVLTF.

This clonotype has at least ten counts. This sequence joins TRBV30 and TRBJ2-4; 7 nucleotides align to TRBD1. CDR1 and CDR2 (germline): GTSNPN, SVGIG (reference sequence). The CDR3 spans 13 residues. V lost 4 bases, J lost 8 bases, and 8 bases stayed unmatched. The CDR3 protein is CAWTPEQGYIQYF. DNA of the CDR3: TGTGCCTGGACCCCTGAACAGGGGTACATTCAGTACTTC.

This clonotype was observed many times. The CDR3 sequence is CASTRQVEGYEQYF. CDR3 nucleotides: TGTGCCAGCACCAGACAGGTAGAGGGCTACGAGCAGTACTTC. The rearrangement links TRBV6-5 to TRBJ2-7; tentative D call: TRBD1 (6 bases). This CDR3 is 14 amino acids long. V lost 7 bases and J lost 3, with 16 bases in between. Germline V lookup: CDR1 MNHEY, CDR2 SVGAGI.

The sample holds one count of this clonotype. The chain employs TRBV2 and TRBJ1-3, with 7 bases that match TRBD1. V shed 7 bases and J 2 bases; nucleotides not matched to a gene: 11. The CDR3 totals 16 residues. Germline lookup yields CDR1 SNHLY and CDR2 FYNNEI. CDR3 DNA: TGTGCCAGCAACCGGGACAGAAGATTGGCTGGAAACACCATATATTTT. It yields the protein CASNRDRRLAGNTIYF.

This clonotype was recorded many times. The chain recombines TRBV28 with TRBJ2-5; no clear D. Per the germline V gene, CDR1 is MDHEN and CDR2 is SYDVKM. This CDR3 comprises 14 residues. The germline V and J ends were trimmed by 5 bases and 0 bases, with 10 bases remaining between them. Written as DNA, the CDR3 is TGTGCCAGCAGTGGGGATGAGGACCAAGAGACCCAGTACTTC. As protein: CASSGDEDQETQYF.

In its sample, this clonotype was seen many times. This chain links TRBV19 with TRBJ1-1, with D unclear. V was trimmed by 3 bases and J by 2 bases, leaving 10 bases between them. Germline loops: CDR1 LNHDA, CDR2 SQIVND (reference sequence). This CDR3 is 14 amino acids long. The CDR3: CASSIREGNTEAFF. The CDR3 nucleotides read TGTGCCAGTAGTATTCGGGAAGGAAACACTGAAGCTTTCTTT.

There are many counts of this clonotype. The chain combines TRBV29-1 with TRBJ1-2, with unresolved D. Germline V lookup: CDR1 SQVTM, CDR2 ANQGSEA. The ends were cut back, 4 bases at V and 0 bases at J, with 9 bases in the middle. The CDR3 runs to 13 residues. The CDR3 DNA reads TGCAGCGTTGTCTGGCAGACTAACTATGGCTACACCTTC. Residues: CSVVWQTNYGYTF. The full variable domain, in which reference TRBV29-1 and TRBJ1-2 provide the parts outside the CDR3, is SAVISQKPSRDICQRGTSLTIQCQVDSQVTMMFWYRQQPGQSLTLIATANQGSEATYESGFVIDKFPISRPNLTFSTLTVSNMSPEDSSIYLCSVVWQTNYGYTFGSGTRLTVV.

At least ten counts were recorded for this clonotype. The chain recombines TRBV5-1 with TRBJ2-2; 14 bases are a match to TRBD2. The V and J ends lost 3 bases and 2 bases, in that order; junction bases with no gene match: 3. Germline assignment: CDR1 SGHRS and CDR2 YFSETQ. The CDR3 totals 17 residues. The CDR3: CASSSGLAGANTGELFF. The CDR3 DNA reads as TGCGCCAGCAGCTCGGGACTAGCGGGAGCCAACACCGGGGAGCTGTTTTTT.

This clonotype was observed many times. The chain recombines TRBV25-1 with TRBJ1-1, with 9 bases identical to TRBD1. Losses at the gene ends were 5 bases for V and 11 bases for J; bases not matched to a gene: 3. The germline V gene encodes CDR1 MGHDK and CDR2 SYGVNS. This CDR3 is 11 amino acids long. In DNA, the CDR3 is TGTGCCAGCAGTCGACAGGGGGAGGCTTTCTTT. Translated, it gives CASSRQGEAFF.

Many counts were recorded for this clonotype. The chain links TRBV6-5 to TRBJ2-7; perhaps TRBD2 as D (5 bases). CDR3 size: 14 residues. Trimming took off 3 bases at V and 6 bases at J, with 15 bases between the two ends. Germline CDR1 is MNHEY and CDR2 is SVGAGI. The CDR3 nucleotides are TGTGCCAGCAGTTATCCTAGCAGGAAAGGCGAGCAGTACTTC. It encodes CASSYPSRKGEQYF.

In its sample, this clonotype was seen many times. This chain joins TRBV29-1 and TRBJ2-5; 10 bases match TRBD2. The trim removed 7 bases at V and 5 bases at J, leaving 4 bases unmatched. CDR1 and CDR2 (germline): SQVTM, ANQGSEA. This CDR3 is 12 amino acids long. The DNA of the CDR3 is TGCAGCGCGGGGACTAGCGCCGAGACCCAGTACTTC. Its translation: CSAGTSAETQYF.

In this sample, this clonotype turned up many times. This chain uses TRBV27 with TRBJ1-1; D unclear. Trimming removed 5 bases from V and 0 bases from J, with 7 bases in between. This CDR3 region has 13 residues. The germline V gene encodes CDR1 MNHEY and CDR2 SMNVEV (reference sequence). The CDR3 protein is CASSIGLNTEAFF. CDR3 coding DNA: TGTGCCAGCAGTATAGGACTGAACACTGAAGCTTTCTTT.

The chain uses TRBV15 and TRBJ2-6; D tentatively reads TRBD1 or TRBD2 (5 bases each). The V gene lost 0 bases and the J gene lost 0 bases, with 18 bases spanning the gap. Germline assignment: CDR1 LNHNV and CDR2 YYDKDF (reference sequence). This CDR3 comprises 20 residues. The CDR3 is CATSRESPGRLLSGANVLTF. CDR3 DNA sequence: TGTGCCACCAGCAGAGAAAGCCCGGGACGTCTCCTCTCTGGGGCCAACGTCCTGACTTTC. The full variable domain, completed using reference TRBV15 and TRBJ2-6, is DAMVIQNPRYQVTQFGKPVTLSCSQTLNHNVMYWYQQKSSQAPKLLFHYYDKDFNNEADTPDNFQSRRPNTSFCFLDIRSPGLGDTAMYLCATSRESPGRLLSGANVLTFGAGSRLTVL.

The chain is built from TRBV7-2 and TRBJ2-4, with no clear D. Germline V gene lookup returns CDR1 SGHTA and CDR2 FQGNSA. This CDR3 is built from 15 residues. Trimming pared 3 bases from V and 4 bases from J, leaving 13 bases between. The CDR3 bases are TGTGCCAGCAGCTTCGCCAAAAGCATGAAAAACATTCAGTACTTC. The encoded protein is CASSFAKSMKNIQYF.

The J gene is TRBJ2-7, the V gene TRBV6-1; TRBD1 agrees at 7 bases. CDR3 length: 13 residues. CDR1 is MNHNS and CDR2 is SASEGT in the germline V gene. J was trimmed by 7 bases and V by 7 bases; bases with no gene match: 10. The chain's CDR3 is CASTHLTGEEQYF. The CDR3 coding sequence is TGTGCCAGCACCCACCTCACAGGGGAAGAGCAGTACTTC.

This clonotype was observed a handful of times. The genes are TRBV5-1 and TRBJ2-2, with 9 bases lining up with TRBD1. The ends lost 0 bases at V and 5 bases at J; junction bases unmatched: 8. Per the germline V gene, CDR1 is SGHRS and CDR2 is YFSETQ. The CDR3 has 17 residues. CDR3 residues: CASSLDEWTGDTGELFF. The CDR3 nucleotides are TGCGCCAGCAGCTTGGACGAATGGACAGGGGATACCGGGGAGCTGTTTTTT.